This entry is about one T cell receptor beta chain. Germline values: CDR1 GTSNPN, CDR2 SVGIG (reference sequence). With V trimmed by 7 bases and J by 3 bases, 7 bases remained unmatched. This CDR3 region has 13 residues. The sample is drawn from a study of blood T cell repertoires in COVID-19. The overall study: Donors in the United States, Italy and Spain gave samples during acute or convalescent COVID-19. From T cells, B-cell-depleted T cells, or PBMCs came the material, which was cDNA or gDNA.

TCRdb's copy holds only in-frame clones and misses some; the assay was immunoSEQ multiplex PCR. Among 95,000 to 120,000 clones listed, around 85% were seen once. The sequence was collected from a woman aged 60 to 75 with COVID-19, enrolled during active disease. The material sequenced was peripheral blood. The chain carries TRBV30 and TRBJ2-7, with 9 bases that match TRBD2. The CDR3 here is CAYGGGAGYEQYF. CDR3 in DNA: TGTGCCTACGGCGGGGGGGCAGGCTACGAGCAGTACTTC.